This T cell receptor beta chain was sequenced for a study of blood T cell repertoires in COVID-19. Study details: Samples of COVID-19 (acute and convalescent) were obtained from the United States, Italy and Spain. Sources were T cells, B-cell-depleted T cells, or PBMCs; the material itself was cDNA or gDNA.

In this sample, this clone turned up once. In the authors' workflow: The assay estimated nucleated cells by amplifying reference gene primers. Assay used: immunoSEQ multiplex PCR; TCRdb lists only in-frame clones, some missing. The DNA was the basis for D and trimming; V, J and clone size are from that table. The repertoire holds approximately 85,000 clones, with approximately 90% as singletons. Trimming pared 4 bases from V and 5 bases from J, leaving 8 bases between. Germline V lookup: CDR1 SGHAT, CDR2 FQNNGV. The CDR3 is made up of 12 amino acids. The rearrangement links TRBV11-2 to TRBJ2-5; D gene unclear. This sequence originates from a man over 45 with acute or convalescent COVID-19. The sample consisted of peripheral blood. CDR3: CASSSLRETQYF. DNA for the CDR3: TGTGCCAGCAGCTCGTTACGGGAGACCCAGTACTTC.